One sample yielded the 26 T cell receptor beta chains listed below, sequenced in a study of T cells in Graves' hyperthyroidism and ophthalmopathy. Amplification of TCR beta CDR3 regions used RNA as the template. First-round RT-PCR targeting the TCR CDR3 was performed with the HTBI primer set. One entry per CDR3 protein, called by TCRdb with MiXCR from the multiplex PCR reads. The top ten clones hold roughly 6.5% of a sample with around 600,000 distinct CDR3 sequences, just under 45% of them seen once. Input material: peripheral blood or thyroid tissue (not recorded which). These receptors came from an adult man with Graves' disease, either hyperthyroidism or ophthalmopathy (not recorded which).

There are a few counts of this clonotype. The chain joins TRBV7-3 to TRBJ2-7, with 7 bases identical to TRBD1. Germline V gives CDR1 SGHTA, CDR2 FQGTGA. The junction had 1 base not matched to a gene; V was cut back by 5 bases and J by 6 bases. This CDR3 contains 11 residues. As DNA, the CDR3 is TGTGCCAGCAGCCACAGGGGCGAGCAGTACTTC. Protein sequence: CASSHRGEQYF. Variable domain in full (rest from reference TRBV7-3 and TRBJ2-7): GAGVSQTPSNKVTEKGKYVELRCDPISGHTALYWYRQSLGQGPEFLIYFQGTGAADDSGLPNDRFFAVRPEGSVSTLKIQRTERGDSAVYLCASSHRGEQYFGPGTRLTVT.

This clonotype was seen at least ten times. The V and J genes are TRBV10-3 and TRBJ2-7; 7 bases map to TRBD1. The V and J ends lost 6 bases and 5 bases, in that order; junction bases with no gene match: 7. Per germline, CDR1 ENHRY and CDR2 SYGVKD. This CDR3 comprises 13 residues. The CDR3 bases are TGTGCCATCAGCCCGACAGGGTCGGACGAGCAGTACTTC. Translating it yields CAISPTGSDEQYF.

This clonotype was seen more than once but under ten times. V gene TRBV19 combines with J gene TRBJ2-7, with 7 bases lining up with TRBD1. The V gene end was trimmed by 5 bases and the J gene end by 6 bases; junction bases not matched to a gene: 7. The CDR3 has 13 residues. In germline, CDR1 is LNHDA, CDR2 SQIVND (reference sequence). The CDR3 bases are TGTGCCAGTAGTGCTCGAGGGGGCTTCGAGCAGTACTTC. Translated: CASSARGGFEQYF.

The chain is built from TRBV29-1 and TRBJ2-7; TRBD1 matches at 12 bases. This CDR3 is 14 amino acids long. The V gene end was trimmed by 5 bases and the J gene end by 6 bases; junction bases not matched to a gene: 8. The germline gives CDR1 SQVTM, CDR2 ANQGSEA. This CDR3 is CSVRAGQGALEQYF. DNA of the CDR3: TGCAGCGTTCGAGCGGGACAGGGGGCTCTCGAGCAGTACTTC.

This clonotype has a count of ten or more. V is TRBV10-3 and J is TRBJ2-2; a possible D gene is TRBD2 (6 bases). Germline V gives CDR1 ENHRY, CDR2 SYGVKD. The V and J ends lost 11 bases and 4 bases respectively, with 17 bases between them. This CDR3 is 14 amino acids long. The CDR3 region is CAVSTQGGTGELFF. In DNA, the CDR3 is TGTGCCGTCTCTACCCAGGGAGGCACCGGGGAGCTGTTTTTT.

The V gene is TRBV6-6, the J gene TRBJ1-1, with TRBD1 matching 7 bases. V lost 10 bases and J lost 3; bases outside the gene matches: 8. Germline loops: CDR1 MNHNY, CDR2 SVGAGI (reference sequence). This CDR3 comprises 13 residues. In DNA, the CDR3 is TGTGCCATCACCAGGGGGGACGACACTGAAGCTTTCTTT. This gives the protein CAITRGDDTEAFF.

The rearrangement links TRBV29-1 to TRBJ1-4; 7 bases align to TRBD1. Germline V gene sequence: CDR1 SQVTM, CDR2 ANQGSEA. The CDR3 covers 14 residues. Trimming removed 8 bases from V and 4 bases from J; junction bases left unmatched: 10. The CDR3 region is CSQDQYRGNEKLFF. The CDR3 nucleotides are TGCAGCCAAGATCAGTACAGGGGTAATGAAAAACTGTTTTTT.

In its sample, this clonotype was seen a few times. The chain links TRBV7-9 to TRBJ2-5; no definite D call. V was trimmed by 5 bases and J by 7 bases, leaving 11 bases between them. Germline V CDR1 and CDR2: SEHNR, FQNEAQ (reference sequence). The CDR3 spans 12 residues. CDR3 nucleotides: TGTGCCAGCAGCAGCGCGTATGGGACCCAGTACTTC. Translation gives CASSSAYGTQYF.

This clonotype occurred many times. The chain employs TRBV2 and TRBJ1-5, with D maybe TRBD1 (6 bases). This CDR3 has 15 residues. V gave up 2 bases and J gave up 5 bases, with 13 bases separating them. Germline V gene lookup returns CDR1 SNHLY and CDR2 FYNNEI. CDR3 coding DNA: TGTGCCAGCAGTGAACGGGGTGGGGGCGATCAGCCCCAGCATTTT. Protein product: CASSERGGGDQPQHF.

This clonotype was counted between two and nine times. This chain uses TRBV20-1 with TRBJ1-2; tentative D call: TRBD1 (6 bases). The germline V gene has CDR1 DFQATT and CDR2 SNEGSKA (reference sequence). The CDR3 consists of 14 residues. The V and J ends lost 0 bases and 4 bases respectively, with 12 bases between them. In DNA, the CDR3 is TGCAGTGCTAGAGATTATGGGGGGCGCTATGGCTACACCTTC. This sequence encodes CSARDYGGRYGYTF.

Here the CDR3 DNA reads TGTGCCAGCAGCGAACTAGCGGGAGGTGAGACCCAGTACTTC. Encoded protein: CASSELAGGETQYF. The chain has TRBV7-3 and TRBJ2-5; TRBD2 aligns across 12 bases. Per the germline V gene, CDR1 is SGHTA and CDR2 is FQGTGA. V dropped 5 bases and J dropped 5; count of bases not matched to a gene: 3. The CDR3 runs to 14 residues.

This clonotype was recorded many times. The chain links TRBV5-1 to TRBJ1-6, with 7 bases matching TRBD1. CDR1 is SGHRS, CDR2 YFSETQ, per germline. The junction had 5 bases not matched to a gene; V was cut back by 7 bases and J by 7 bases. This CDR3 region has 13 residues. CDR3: CASRQGENSPLHF. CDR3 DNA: TGCGCCAGCCGACAGGGAGAGAATTCACCCCTCCACTTT.

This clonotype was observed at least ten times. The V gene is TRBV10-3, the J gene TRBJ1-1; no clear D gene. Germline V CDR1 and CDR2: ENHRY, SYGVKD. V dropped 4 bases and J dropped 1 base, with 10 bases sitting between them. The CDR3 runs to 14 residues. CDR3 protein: CAISVGQRNTEAFF. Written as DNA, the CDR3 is TGTGCCATCAGTGTAGGCCAACGGAACACTGAAGCTTTCTTT.

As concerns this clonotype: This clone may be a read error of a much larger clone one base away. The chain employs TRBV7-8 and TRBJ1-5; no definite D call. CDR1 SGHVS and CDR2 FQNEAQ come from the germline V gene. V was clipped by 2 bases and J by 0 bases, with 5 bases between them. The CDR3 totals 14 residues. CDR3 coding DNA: TGTGCCAGCAGCTTAAGTCCTAGCAATCAGCCCCAGCATTTT. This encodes CASSLSPSNQPQHF.

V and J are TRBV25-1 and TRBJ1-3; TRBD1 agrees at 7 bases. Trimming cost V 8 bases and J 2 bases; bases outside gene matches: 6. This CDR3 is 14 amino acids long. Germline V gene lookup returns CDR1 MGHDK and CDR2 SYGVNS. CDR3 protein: CASVVGGPGNTIYF. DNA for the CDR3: TGTGCCAGCGTAGTAGGGGGCCCTGGAAACACCATATATTTT.

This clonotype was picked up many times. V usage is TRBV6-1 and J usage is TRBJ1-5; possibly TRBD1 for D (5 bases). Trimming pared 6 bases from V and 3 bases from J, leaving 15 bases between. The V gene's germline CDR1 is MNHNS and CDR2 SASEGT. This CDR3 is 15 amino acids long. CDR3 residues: CASRRREWDNQPQHF. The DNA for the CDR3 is TGTGCCAGCAGACGCAGGGAGTGGGACAATCAGCCCCAGCATTTT.

The CDR3 DNA reads as TGTGCCAGCAGCGGATACAGGGGTCCGGATTCACCCCTCCACTTT. Amino acids: CASSGYRGPDSPLHF. The chain has TRBV7-8 and TRBJ1-6, with 7 bases lining up with TRBD1. Looked up from germline, CDR1 is SGHVS and CDR2 is FQNEAQ. The V and J ends lost 5 bases and 8 bases, in that order; junction bases with no gene match: 9. This CDR3 has 15 amino acids.

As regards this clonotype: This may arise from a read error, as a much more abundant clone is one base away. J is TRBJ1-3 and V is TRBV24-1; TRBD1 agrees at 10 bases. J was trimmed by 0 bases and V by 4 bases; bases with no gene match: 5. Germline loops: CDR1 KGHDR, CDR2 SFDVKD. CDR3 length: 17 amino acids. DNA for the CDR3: TGTGCCACCAGTGACCGGGGACAGGGGAACTCTGGAAACACCATATATTTT. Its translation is CATSDRGQGNSGNTIYF.

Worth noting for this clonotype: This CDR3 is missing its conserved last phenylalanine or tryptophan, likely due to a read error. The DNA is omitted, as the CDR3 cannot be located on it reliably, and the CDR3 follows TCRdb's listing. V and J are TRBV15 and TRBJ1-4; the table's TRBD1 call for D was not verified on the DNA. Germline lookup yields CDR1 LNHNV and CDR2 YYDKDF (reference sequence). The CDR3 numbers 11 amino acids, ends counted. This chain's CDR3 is CATSSVAGTSY.

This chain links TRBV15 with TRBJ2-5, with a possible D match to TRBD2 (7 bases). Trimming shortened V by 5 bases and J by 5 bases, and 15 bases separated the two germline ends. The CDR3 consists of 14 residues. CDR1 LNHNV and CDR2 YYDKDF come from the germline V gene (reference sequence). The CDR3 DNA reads TGTGCCACCAGCGCCCGGACAGCGGGGGAGACCCAGTACTTC. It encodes CATSARTAGETQYF.

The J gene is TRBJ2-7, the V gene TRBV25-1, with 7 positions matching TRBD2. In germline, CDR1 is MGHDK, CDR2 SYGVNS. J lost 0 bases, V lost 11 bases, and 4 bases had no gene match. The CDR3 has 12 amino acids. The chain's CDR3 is CAPSSGSYEQYF. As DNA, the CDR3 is TGTGCCCCGTCTAGCGGCTCCTACGAGCAGTACTTC.

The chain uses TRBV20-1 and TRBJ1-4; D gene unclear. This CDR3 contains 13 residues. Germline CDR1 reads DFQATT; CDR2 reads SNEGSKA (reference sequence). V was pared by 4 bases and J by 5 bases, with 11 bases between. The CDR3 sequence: CSAKEQPNEKLFF. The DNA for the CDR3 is TGCAGTGCTAAGGAACAGCCCAATGAAAAACTGTTTTTT.

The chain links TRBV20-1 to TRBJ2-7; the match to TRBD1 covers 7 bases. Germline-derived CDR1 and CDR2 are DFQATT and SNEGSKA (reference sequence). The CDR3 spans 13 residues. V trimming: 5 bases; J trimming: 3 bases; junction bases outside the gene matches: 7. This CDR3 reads CSAPRTGLYEQYF. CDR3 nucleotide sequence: TGCAGTGCTCCCCGGACAGGCCTCTACGAGCAGTACTTC.

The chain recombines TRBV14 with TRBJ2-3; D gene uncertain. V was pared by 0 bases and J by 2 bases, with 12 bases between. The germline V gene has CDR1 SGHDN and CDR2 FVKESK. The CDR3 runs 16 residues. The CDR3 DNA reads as TGTGCCAGCAGCCAAGACATTAGGCGAAACACAGATACGCAGTATTTT. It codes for CASSQDIRRNTDTQYF.

The chain's CDR3 is CASSLVGRAGETQYF. The CDR3 DNA sequence: TGTGCCAGCAGTTTGGTCGGGAGGGCCGGAGAGACCCAGTACTTC. V and J are TRBV12-3 or TRBV12-4 and TRBJ2-5, with TRBD2 matching 8 bases. This CDR3 spans 15 amino acids. V was pared by 3 bases and J by 4 bases, with 7 bases of the junction left unmatched.

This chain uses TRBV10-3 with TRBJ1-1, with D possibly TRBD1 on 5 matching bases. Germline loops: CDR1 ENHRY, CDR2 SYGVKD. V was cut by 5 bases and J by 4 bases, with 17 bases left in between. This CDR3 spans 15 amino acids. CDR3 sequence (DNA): TGTGCCATCAGTCAGACTAGCGGGGCGAGCACTGAAGCTTTCTTT. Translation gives CAISQTSGASTEAFF.